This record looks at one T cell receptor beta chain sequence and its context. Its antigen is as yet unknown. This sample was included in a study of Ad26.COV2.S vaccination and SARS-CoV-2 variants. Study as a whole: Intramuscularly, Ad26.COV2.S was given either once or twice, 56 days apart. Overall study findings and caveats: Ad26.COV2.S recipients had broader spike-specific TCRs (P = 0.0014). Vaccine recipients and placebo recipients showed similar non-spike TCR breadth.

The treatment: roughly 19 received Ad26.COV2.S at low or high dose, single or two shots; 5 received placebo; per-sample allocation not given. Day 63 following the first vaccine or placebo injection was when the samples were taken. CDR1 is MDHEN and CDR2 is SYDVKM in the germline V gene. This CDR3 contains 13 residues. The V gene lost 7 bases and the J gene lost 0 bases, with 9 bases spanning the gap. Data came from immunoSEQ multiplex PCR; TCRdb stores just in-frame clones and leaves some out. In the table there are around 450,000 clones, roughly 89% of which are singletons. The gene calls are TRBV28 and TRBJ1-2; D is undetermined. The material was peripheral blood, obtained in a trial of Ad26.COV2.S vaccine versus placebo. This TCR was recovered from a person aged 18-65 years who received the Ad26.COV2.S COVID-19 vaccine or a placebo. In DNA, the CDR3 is TGTGCCAGCACAAGAGGGCCTAACTATGGCTACACCTTC. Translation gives CASTRGPNYGYTF.